Below are 8 T cell receptor beta chains sequenced from a single sample in a study of T cells in Graves' hyperthyroidism and ophthalmopathy. RNA transcripts provided the source from which TCR beta CDR3 regions were amplified. With the HTBI primer set, the TCR CDR3 went through a first round of RT-PCR. Using its own MiXCR run on the multiplex PCR reads, TCRdb lists one record per CDR3 protein. The sample includes roughly 280,000 distinct CDR3 sequences, approximately 15% of them seen just once. The specimen was blood. All receptors come from a woman aged 60 to 75 with Graves' ophthalmopathy.

The chain joins TRBV30 to TRBJ2-7; TRBD1 agrees at 9 bases. The CDR3 length is 13 residues. V lost 3 bases, J lost 6 bases, and 6 bases stayed unmatched. Germline CDR1 is GTSNPN and CDR2 is SVGIG (reference sequence). This CDR3 is CAWSLTGGREQYF. In DNA, the CDR3 is TGTGCCTGGAGCCTGACAGGGGGTCGCGAGCAGTACTTC.

The CDR3: CAIRGVREQYF. CDR3 bases: TGTGCCATCCGCGGAGTTCGCGAGCAGTACTTC. This chain connects TRBV10-3 to TRBJ2-7; D remains ambiguous. From germline, CDR1 is ENHRY and CDR2 SYGVKD. With 8 bases removed from V and 6 bases from J, the gap between germline ends came to 11 bases. The length of the CDR3 is 11 residues.

This clonotype was recorded many times. The rearrangement joins TRBV6-5 to TRBJ2-7; 13 nucleotides agree with TRBD2. Unmatched junction bases numbered 4, after V lost 2 bases and J lost 6 bases. This CDR3 is built from 15 residues. Per the germline V gene, CDR1 is MNHEY and CDR2 is SVGAGI. The CDR3 loop reads CASSYGGLAGSEQYF. The CDR3 DNA sequence: TGTGCCAGCAGTTACGGGGGACTAGCGGGATCCGAGCAGTACTTC.

About this clonotype itself: A much larger clone differs by one base, so this may be a read error. V is TRBV28 and J is TRBJ2-3; D is uncertain. Germline loops: CDR1 MDHEN, CDR2 SYDVKM. Trimming removed 2 bases at V and 2 bases at J, with 2 bases between. CDR3 length: 12 residues. The CDR3 DNA is TGTGCCAGCAGTTTACTCACAGATACGCAGTATTTT. It yields the protein CASSLLTDTQYF.

This chain uses TRBV6-1 with TRBJ2-1; the match to TRBD2 covers 7 bases. Germline assignment: CDR1 MNHNS and CDR2 SASEGT. V lost 6 bases and J lost 0; bases outside the gene matches: 8. The CDR3 has 16 amino acids. In nucleotides, the CDR3 is TGTGCCAGCAGGTCAGCTAGCGGAAGCTCCTACAATGAGCAGTTCTTC. Encoded protein: CASRSASGSSYNEQFF.

Remarks on this clonotype: A much larger clone differs from this one at a single base, so this may be a read error. The J gene is TRBJ2-2, the V gene TRBV6-2 or TRBV6-3; possibly TRBD2 for D (5 bases). CDR1 and CDR2 (germline): MNHEY, SVGEGT. The CDR3 loop spans 12 amino acids. Here the CDR3 reads CASSHYTGEPFF. CDR3 nucleotide sequence: TGTGCCAGCAGCCACTACACCGGGGAGCCGTTTTTT.

This clonotype came up a few times. The V call is TRBV15, the J call TRBJ2-3; D gene unclear. CDR3 size: 16 residues. Per germline, CDR1 LNHNV and CDR2 YYDKDF (reference sequence). Trimming shortened V by 5 bases and J by 2 bases, and 17 bases separated the two germline ends. The CDR3 region has the DNA TGTGCCACCAGCCGACGGATAGGCAAGCCCACAGATACGCAGTATTTT. It specifies CATSRRIGKPTDTQYF.

In its sample, this clonotype was seen many times. This rearrangement joins TRBV7-2 to TRBJ1-5, with TRBD1 as a possible D gene (6 bases). V gave up 3 bases and J gave up 7 bases, with 10 bases separating them. This CDR3 contains 13 residues. CDR1 is SGHTA and CDR2 is FQGNSA in the germline V gene. The CDR3 DNA follows: TGTGCCAGCAGCTTGGGGGCGGAACAGCCCCAGCATTTT. Residues: CASSLGAEQPQHF.